This T cell receptor beta chain stems from a study of blood T cell repertoires in COVID-19. Study-wide background: Acute-phase and convalescent COVID-19 samples originated in the United States, Italy and Spain. PBMCs, B-cell-depleted T cells, or T cells provided the cDNA or gDNA that made up the material.

Study processing details: Scientists estimated how many nucleated cells there were by amplifying reference gene primers. The data were produced by immunoSEQ multiplex PCR, yet TCRdb's version contains in-frame clones alone and is incomplete. V and J calls and clone size are those listed in that table; D and trimming were worked out from the DNA. The sample yields 55,000 to 85,000 clones, approximately 86% seen once. Germline V gene data show CDR1 as SGHTA and CDR2 as FQGNSA. The CDR3 consists of 16 residues. Trimming removed 0 bases from V and 9 bases from J; junction bases left unmatched: 8. The source of this sequence is a human donor in a cohort sampled during active COVID-19. The sequencing sample was made of peripheral blood. The chain is built from TRBV7-2 and TRBJ2-4, with 10 bases identical to TRBD2. The CDR3 nucleotides are TGTGCCAGCAGCTTAGCTAGCGGGGGGATCTGGGGCATTCAGTACTTC. It codes for CASSLASGGIWGIQYF.